This T cell receptor (beta chain) was recovered during a study of blood T cells in healthy people across ages. Study findings and constraints: Whereas aged donors had fewer naive CD4+ cells, long-lived donors had more of them and higher diversity.

The second PCR ran about 6 to 11 cycles with a sample-barcoded 5' primer and J-beta primers. TCRdb itself ran the 5' RACE reads through MiXCR, one entry per CDR3 protein. The profile shows 800,000 to 950,000 distinct CDR3 sequences, under 40% of them singletons. Note on this clonotype: Antigen specificity is unknown.

Trimming took off 1 base at V and 3 bases at J, with 13 bases between the two ends. The germline gives CDR1 DFQATT, CDR2 SNEGSKA (reference sequence). The CDR3 length is 14 residues. The sequenced material came from blood. The source of this sequence is a man between 18 and 29 years old in good health. The V call is TRBV20-1, the J call TRBJ2-7, with D maybe TRBD2 (7 bases). The CDR3 is CSARGGGDLYEQYF. CDR3 nucleotide sequence: TGCAGTGCTAGAGGAGGGGGGGACCTCTACGAGCAGTACTTC.